Listed here is a single TCR beta chain. Its antigen is currently unknown. Deletions cut 9 bases from V and 4 bases from J, with 13 bases between. Germline V gene data show CDR1 as MNHEY and CDR2 as SVGAGI. The CDR3 covers 12 residues. The assay was immunoSEQ multiplex PCR, and TCRdb's table has in-frame clones only and misses some. The table shows under 600,000 clones, with roughly 98% occurring only once. Terminally differentiated effector memory CD45RA+ cells were excluded by CCR7 positive selection of CD45RO-negative cells. Adult Caucasians living in Nashville, Tennessee made up all of the donors. The sample originates from a study of shared clonotypes between healthy human individuals. Study outcomes and limitations: The genetic and exposure-history diversity represented was limited by few donors.

The chain has TRBV6-5 and TRBJ2-7, with TRBD2 as a possible D gene (6 bases). Material: naive CD8+ T cells sorted from blood. The sequence was obtained from a young man in good health. The CDR3 nucleotides read TGTGCCAGTCGTGACGGGAGATACGAGCAGTACTTC. It encodes CASRDGRYEQYF.